The 5 T cell receptor beta chains reported below all come from one sample, sequenced in a study of Ad26.COV2.S vaccination and SARS-CoV-2 variants. Treatment defined: around 19 received Ad26.COV2.S at low or high dose, single or two shots; five or six received placebo; per-sample allocation not given. Day 63 after the first injection of vaccine or placebo was the sampling time. Sequencing used immunoSEQ multiplex PCR; TCRdb keeps in-frame clones, though not all of them. Of fewer than 500,000 clones listed, 89% are singletons. Sequenced here: peripheral blood, sampled in a trial of Ad26.COV2.S vaccine versus placebo. The receptors shown here come from a person aged 18-60 years who received the Ad26.COV2.S COVID-19 vaccine or a placebo.

The CDR3 sequence: CAWSIKGAVDGYTF. In nucleotides, the CDR3 is TGTGCCTGGAGTATTAAGGGGGCGGTCGATGGCTACACCTTC. V and J are TRBV30 and TRBJ1-2, with TRBD1 identical over 7 bases. After removal of 2 bases from V and 6 bases from J, the junction contained 9 bases not matched to a gene. This CDR3 is 14 amino acids long. Germline V gives CDR1 GTSNPN, CDR2 SVGIG (reference sequence).

The chain employs TRBV19 and TRBJ2-1; no reliable D call. The CDR3 extends over 12 amino acids. V was trimmed by 3 bases and J by 10 bases, leaving 10 bases between them. The germline V gene encodes CDR1 LNHDA and CDR2 SQIVND (reference sequence). This CDR3 reads CASSIPTREQFF. The DNA of the CDR3 is TGTGCCAGTAGTATCCCGACAAGGGAGCAGTTCTTC.

The chain uses TRBV12-5 and TRBJ2-5; 8 nucleotides line up with TRBD2. V dropped 5 bases and J dropped 5; count of bases not matched to a gene: 13. Germline V CDR1 and CDR2: LGHNT, FRNRAP. CDR3 length: 16 amino acids. This CDR3 reads CASGPRSGSSEETQYF. DNA for the CDR3: TGTGCTAGTGGTCCCCGCAGCGGGAGCAGTGAGGAGACCCAGTACTTC.

V usage is TRBV7-2 and J usage is TRBJ1-6, with a possible D match to TRBD1 (5 bases). The CDR3 contains 15 residues. Germline V gene lookup returns CDR1 SGHTA and CDR2 FQGNSA. Trimming removed 4 bases at V and 9 bases at J, with 16 bases between. CDR3 bases: TGTGCCAGCAGCTCCAACAGGCGATCGGGTTCACCCCTCCACTTT. Its protein product is CASSSNRRSGSPLHF.

The chain couples TRBV4-3 to TRBJ2-7; D possibly corresponds to TRBD2 (5 bases). V shed 0 bases and J shed 4 bases, with 13 bases lying between them. The CDR3 extends over 15 amino acids. Germline V CDR1 and CDR2: LGHNA, YSLEER. For the CDR3, the DNA is TGCGCCAGCAGCCAAGAGTTTGGCGGGTATTACGAGCAGTACGTC. Protein: CASSQEFGGYYEQYV.